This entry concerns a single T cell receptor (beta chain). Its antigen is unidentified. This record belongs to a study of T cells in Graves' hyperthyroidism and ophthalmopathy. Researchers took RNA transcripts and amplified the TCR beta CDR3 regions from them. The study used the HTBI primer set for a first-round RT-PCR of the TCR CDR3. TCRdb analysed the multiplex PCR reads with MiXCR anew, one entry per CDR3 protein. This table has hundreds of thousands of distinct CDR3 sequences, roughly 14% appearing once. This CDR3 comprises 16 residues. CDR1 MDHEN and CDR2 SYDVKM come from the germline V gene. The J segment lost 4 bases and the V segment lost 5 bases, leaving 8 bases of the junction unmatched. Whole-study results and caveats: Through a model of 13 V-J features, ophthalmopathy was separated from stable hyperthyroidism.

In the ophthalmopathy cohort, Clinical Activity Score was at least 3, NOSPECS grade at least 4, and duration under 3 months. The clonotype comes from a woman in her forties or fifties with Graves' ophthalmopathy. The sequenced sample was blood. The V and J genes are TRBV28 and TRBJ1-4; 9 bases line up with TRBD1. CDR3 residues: CASSTGGATFNEKLFF. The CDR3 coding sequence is TGTGCCAGCAGTACAGGGGGCGCAACCTTTAATGAAAAACTGTTTTTT.